This passage covers 13 T cell receptor beta chains from one sample sequenced in a study of vaccination and CD4 T cells after COVID-19. Oncomine TCR Beta short-read sequencing was applied to DNA from cultured CD4+ T cells. TCRdb fed the PCR reads into MiXCR, producing one record per CDR3 protein. The data contain 15,000 to 17,000 distinct CDR3 sequences, around 72% of them seen just once; the ten biggest clones take up roughly 4.8%. Documented treatment: roughly 10-day PBMC culture with coronavirus spike peptide pools or control peptides (ViraFEST assay). For these TCRs, the target antigens are not known. Sequencing was performed on CD4+ T cells from blood, cultured in vitro. The receptor source for this set is a human donor who had recovered from COVID-19.

The chain links TRBV6-1 to TRBJ2-3; 8 bases align to TRBD2. There are 14 residues in the CDR3. V shed 7 bases, J shed 4 bases, and the junction held 7 bases outside the gene matches. The germline CDR1 and CDR2 sequences are MNHNS and SASEGT. The DNA of the CDR3 is TGTGCCAGCACCCAGCGGGAGTTCTCAGATACGCAGTATTTT. This sequence encodes CASTQREFSDTQYF.

The V call is TRBV6-1, the J call TRBJ1-3, with D perhaps TRBD1 (5 bases). The V and J ends lost 4 bases and 5 bases respectively, with 15 bases between them. The CDR3 sequence is 15 residues long. Germline CDR1 and CDR2: MNHNS and SASEGT. The CDR3, as DNA: TGTGCCAGCAGTGTAAGCGGGACTCAAAGAAACACCATATATTTT. This gives the protein CASSVSGTQRNTIYF.

This clonotype was found a few times. The V call is TRBV20-1, the J call TRBJ2-5; 8 bases are a match to TRBD2. The J segment lost 5 bases and the V segment lost 6 bases, leaving 14 bases of the junction unmatched. The germline V gene encodes CDR1 DFQATT and CDR2 SNEGSKA (reference sequence). This CDR3 comprises 15 residues. This CDR3 is CSAPRSGGPPETQYF. The CDR3 nucleotides read TGCAGTGCCCCCCGATCGGGAGGGCCTCCGGAGACCCAGTACTTC.

The V gene is TRBV7-2, the J gene TRBJ2-4; D call uncertain. The length of the CDR3 is 15 residues. V gave up 0 bases and J gave up 0 bases, with 6 bases separating them. Germline CDR1 and CDR2: SGHTA and FQGNSA. The CDR3 DNA reads TGTGCCAGCAGCTTAGCATCCTTAGCCAAAAACATTCAGTACTTC. It yields the protein CASSLASLAKNIQYF. Using reference TRBV7-2 and TRBJ2-4 for the parts outside the CDR3, the full variable domain is GAGVSQSPSNKVTEKGKDVELRCDPISGHTALYWYRQSLGQGLEFLIYFQGNSAPDKSGLPSDRFSAERTGGSVSTLTIQRTQQEDSAVYLCASSLASLAKNIQYFGAGTRLSVL.

The CDR3 bases are TGTGCCACCAGTGATTCCGGGACAGGGTTGACTGAAGCTTTCTTT. Translating gives CATSDSGTGLTEAFF. The chain uses TRBV24-1 and TRBJ1-1, with TRBD1 identical over 9 bases. Germline CDR1 reads KGHDR; CDR2 reads SFDVKD. Germline trimming cut 2 bases from V and 5 bases from J; bases unmatched to any gene: 5. The CDR3 is 15 residues long.

The gene calls are TRBV7-9 and TRBJ1-6; no reliable D call. V lost 3 bases and J lost 7, with 7 bases in between. This CDR3 comprises 13 residues. Germline-derived CDR1 and CDR2 are SEHNR and FQNEAQ (reference sequence). The CDR3 here is CASSFGENSPLHF. CDR3 in DNA: TGTGCCAGCAGCTTTGGGGAAAATTCACCCCTCCACTTT.

The chain's CDR3 is CASSLDGARAEAFF. As DNA, the CDR3 is TGTGCCAGCAGTTTAGATGGGGCTAGGGCTGAAGCTTTCTTT. The chain carries TRBV28 and TRBJ1-1; tentatively, D is TRBD1 (5 bases). Germline CDR1 MDHEN, CDR2 SYDVKM. The V and J ends lost 2 bases and 6 bases respectively, with 13 bases between them. The CDR3 runs 14 residues.

The rearrangement links TRBV20-1 to TRBJ1-5; D unresolved. This CDR3 is 15 amino acids long. Germline CDR1 and CDR2: DFQATT and SNEGSKA (reference sequence). Trimming took off 0 bases at V and 5 bases at J, with 14 bases between the two ends. The CDR3 DNA is TGCAGTGCTAGAGATTTGAGCGCAGAGCATCAGCCCCAGCATTTT. Residues: CSARDLSAEHQPQHF.

Written as DNA, the CDR3 is TGCAGTGCTAGAGATCCGGACACAGATACGCAGTATTTT. The encoded protein is CSARDPDTDTQYF. This chain connects TRBV20-1 to TRBJ2-3; the D is unclear. The CDR3 spans 13 residues. Trimming removed 0 bases from V and 2 bases from J, with 6 bases in between. CDR1 and CDR2 (germline): DFQATT, SNEGSKA (reference sequence).

The chain links TRBV2 to TRBJ1-5, with D possibly TRBD1 on 6 matching bases. Germline values: CDR1 SNHLY, CDR2 FYNNEI. Trimming shortened V by 7 bases and J by 7 bases, and 23 bases separated the two germline ends. The CDR3 sequence is 16 residues long. The CDR3 DNA sequence: TGTGCCAGCACCAAGGCCGCGGGGGGGCCGAAACAGCCCCAGCATTTT. Translated: CASTKAAGGPKQPQHF.

The rearrangement links TRBV7-8 to TRBJ1-2; no clear D gene. The CDR3 is 13 residues long. Germline assignment: CDR1 SGHVS and CDR2 FQNEAQ. V lost 5 bases to trimming and J lost 7 bases, with 14 bases between them. As DNA, the CDR3 is TGTGCCAGCAGCCGAAAGGGAGGGTCTGGCTACACCTTC. Protein: CASSRKGGSGYTF.

The chain carries TRBV4-3 and TRBJ1-1; D ambiguous. Trimming left V 4 bases short and J 11 bases short, with 17 bases between. CDR3 length equals 13 residues. Germline lookup yields CDR1 LGHNA and CDR2 YSLEER. The CDR3 loop reads CASSREGRGGAFF. DNA for the CDR3: TGCGCCAGCAGCCGGGAGGGTCGAGGTGGTGCTTTCTTT.

V is TRBV24-1 and J is TRBJ1-5; no definite D call. The CDR3 runs to 18 residues. Germline V gives CDR1 KGHDR, CDR2 SFDVKD. V was pared by 4 bases and J by 0 bases, with 18 bases between. CDR3: CATSDHRDRGYSNQPQHF. For the CDR3, the DNA is TGTGCCACCAGTGACCATCGAGATCGGGGATATAGCAATCAGCCCCAGCATTTT.